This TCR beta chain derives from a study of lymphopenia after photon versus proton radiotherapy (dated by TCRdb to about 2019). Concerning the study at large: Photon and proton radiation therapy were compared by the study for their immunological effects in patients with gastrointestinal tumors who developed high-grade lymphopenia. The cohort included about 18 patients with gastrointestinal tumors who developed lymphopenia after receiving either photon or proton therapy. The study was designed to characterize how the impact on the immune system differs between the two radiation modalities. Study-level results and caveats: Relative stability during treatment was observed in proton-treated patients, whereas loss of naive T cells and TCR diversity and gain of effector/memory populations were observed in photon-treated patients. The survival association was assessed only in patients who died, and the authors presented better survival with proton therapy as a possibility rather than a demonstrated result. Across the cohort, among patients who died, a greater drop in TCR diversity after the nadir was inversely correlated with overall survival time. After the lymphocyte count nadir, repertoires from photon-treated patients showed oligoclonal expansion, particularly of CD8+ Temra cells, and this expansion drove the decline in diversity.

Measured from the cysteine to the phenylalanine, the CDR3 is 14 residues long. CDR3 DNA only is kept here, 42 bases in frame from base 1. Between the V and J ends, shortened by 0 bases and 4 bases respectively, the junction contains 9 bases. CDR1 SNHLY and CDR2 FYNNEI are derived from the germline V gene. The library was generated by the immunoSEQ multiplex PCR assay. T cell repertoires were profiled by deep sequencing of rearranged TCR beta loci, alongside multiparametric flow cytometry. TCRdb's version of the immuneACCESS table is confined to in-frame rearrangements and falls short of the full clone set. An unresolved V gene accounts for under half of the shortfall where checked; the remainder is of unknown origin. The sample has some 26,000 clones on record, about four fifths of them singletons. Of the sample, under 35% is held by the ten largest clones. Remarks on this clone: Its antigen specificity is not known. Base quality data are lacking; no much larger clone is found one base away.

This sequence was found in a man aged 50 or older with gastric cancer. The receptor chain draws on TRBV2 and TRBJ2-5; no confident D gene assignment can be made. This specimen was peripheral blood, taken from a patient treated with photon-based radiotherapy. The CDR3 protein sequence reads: CASSEAEIGETQYF. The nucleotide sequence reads TGTGCCAGCAGTGAAGCGGAAATTGGAGAGACCCAGTACTTC.